These 20 T cell receptor beta chains were sequenced from one sample in a study of T-cell memory formation after mild COVID-19 (dated by TCRdb to the early 2020s). Libraries were made using 5' RACE. Sequencing was performed on an Illumina NovaSeq 6000. The public reads were run again by TCRdb, first through fastp at Q25 and then through MiXCR, and only productive beta chains were kept. When rows share a CDR3 protein, they turn into one entry using the most common DNA and genes. The sample data list around 390,000 distinct CDR3 sequences, and approximately 16% of these were observed just once. The ten largest clones add up to around a fifth of the sample. The sequencing sample was made of PBMCs or a T cell subset sorted from them (not recorded which). These receptors came from a man aged 18 to 29 who had mild COVID-19 (a few samples of this study predate the infection). The sample titles of this study are shuffled in the database, so cell type and time point are left out; the donor was told from shared clones.

The chain has TRBV12-3 or TRBV12-4 and TRBJ1-3; no reliable D call. The CDR3 is made up of 15 amino acids. V gave up 5 bases and J gave up 3 bases, with 14 bases separating them. The CDR3 is CASSNLFASGNTIYF. The CDR3 coding sequence is TGTGCCAGCAGTAATTTGTTTGCGAGTGGAAACACCATATATTTT.

CDR3 in DNA: TGCAGTGCGCAGGAGGATACAAGCAATCAGCCCCAGCATTTT. This translates into CSAQEDTSNQPQHF. The chain combines TRBV20-1 with TRBJ1-5; D is ambiguous. V gave up 6 bases and J gave up 1 base, with 13 bases separating them. The CDR3 runs 14 residues. Germline CDR1 DFQATT, CDR2 SNEGSKA (reference sequence).

The chain recombines TRBV18 with TRBJ1-1, with 8 bases fitting TRBD1. The V segment lost 4 bases and the J segment 2 bases; nucleotides outside the gene matches: 3. Germline V gene data show CDR1 as KGHSH and CDR2 as LQKENI. The CDR3 totals 14 residues. The CDR3 nucleotides read TGTGCCAGCTCACTGACAGGGGAAAACACTGAAGCTTTCTTT. Its protein is CASSLTGENTEAFF.

The chain couples TRBV7-3 to TRBJ2-3; D is unclear. Germline values: CDR1 SGHTA, CDR2 FQGTGA. V lost 0 bases, J lost 0 bases, and 7 bases lay in between. CDR3 size: 15 residues. The CDR3 loop reads CASSLTASSTDTQYF. The CDR3 region has the DNA TGTGCCAGCAGCTTAACAGCCAGCAGCACAGATACGCAGTATTTT. Full variable domain (rest looked up from reference TRBV7-3 and TRBJ2-3): GAGVSQTPSNKVTEKGKYVELRCDPISGHTALYWYRQSLGQGPEFLIYFQGTGAADDSGLPNDRFFAVRPEGSVSTLKIQRTERGDSAVYLCASSLTASSTDTQYFGPGTRLTVL.

The chain joins TRBV25-1 to TRBJ2-2; a weak D match, TRBD2 (6 bases). V lost 3 bases and J 9 bases, leaving 11 bases between the germline ends. The CDR3 runs 13 residues. Germline CDR1 MGHDK, CDR2 SYGVNS. The chain's CDR3 is CASSEMEGRELFF. The DNA for the CDR3 is TGTGCCAGCAGTGAGATGGAGGGCCGGGAGCTGTTTTTT.

This clonotype was picked up a small number of times. This rearrangement joins TRBV4-1 to TRBJ2-1; the D is unclear. The CDR3 is 14 amino acids. V was shortened by 1 base and J by 9 bases, with 13 bases between the two germline ends. The germline gives CDR1 MGHRA, CDR2 YSYEKL. CDR3 residues: CASSQGGSVGEQFF. The CDR3 DNA is TGCGCCAGCAGCCAAGGAGGTTCCGTGGGTGAGCAGTTCTTC.

In this sample, this clonotype turned up a few times. The chain is built from TRBV5-1 and TRBJ2-2; D may be TRBD2 (5 bases). The germline V gene has CDR1 SGHRS and CDR2 YFSETQ. The length of the CDR3 is 15 residues. Between the trimmed V and J ends, which lost 0 bases and 5 bases, there was a span of 11 bases. The CDR3 loop reads CASSLGAGQTGELFF. The CDR3, as DNA: TGCGCCAGCAGCTTGGGGGCGGGCCAAACCGGGGAGCTGTTTTTT.

This clonotype was seen only a few times. The rearrangement joins TRBV12-5 to TRBJ2-1; 11 bases map to TRBD2. The CDR3 length is 15 residues. After removal of 3 bases from V and 8 bases from J, the junction contained 6 bases not matched to a gene. CDR1 and CDR2 from the germline V gene are LGHNT and FRNRAP. CDR3 residues: CASGLSSGGLYEQFF. CDR3 coding DNA: TGTGCTAGTGGTTTATCTAGCGGGGGGCTCTATGAGCAGTTCTTC. The full variable domain, its missing parts supplied by reference TRBV12-5 and TRBJ2-1, is DARVTQTPRHKVTEMGQEVTMRCQPILGHNTVFWYRQTMMQGLELLAYFRNRAPLDDSGMPKDRFSAEMPDATLATLKIQPSEPRDSAVYFCASGLSSGGLYEQFFGPGTRLTVL.

This chain connects TRBV4-2 to TRBJ2-3; TRBD2 matches at 7 bases. V lost 4 bases and J lost 5; bases outside the gene matches: 12. The CDR3 spans 16 residues. Germline V gene lookup returns CDR1 LGHNA and CDR2 YNFKEQ. CDR3 residues: CASSLPPGGVEDTQYF. In DNA, the CDR3 is TGTGCCAGCAGCCTACCCCCGGGAGGAGTAGAAGATACGCAGTATTTT.

This clonotype was observed a few times. The chain couples TRBV6-5 to TRBJ1-1; 7 bases align to TRBD1. The CDR3 contains 16 residues. Per the germline V gene, CDR1 is MNHEY and CDR2 is SVGAGI. V lost 7 bases and J lost 1; bases outside the gene matches: 12. The chain's CDR3 is CASNIIWTGRNTEAFF. In nucleotides, the CDR3 is TGTGCCAGCAACATAATTTGGACAGGCCGGAACACTGAAGCTTTCTTT.

This clonotype was picked up a small number of times. The rearrangement joins TRBV12-3 or TRBV12-4 to TRBJ2-7; TRBD1 is a possible D gene (7 bases). CDR3 size: 13 residues. Trimming removed 4 bases from V and 7 bases from J, with 14 bases in between. CDR3 DNA sequence: TGTGCCAGCAGTTCAGGGGGGCCTGGAGAGCAGTACTTC. It translates to CASSSGGPGEQYF.

This clonotype turned up a few times. The V call is TRBV12-3 or TRBV12-4, the J call TRBJ1-5; perhaps TRBD1 as D (5 bases). The CDR3 is made up of 13 amino acids. V was pared by 2 bases and J by 8 bases, with 10 bases between. The CDR3 nucleotides are TGTGCCAGCAGTTTAAGGGGAAGGGAGCCCCAGCATTTT. Translation gives CASSLRGREPQHF.

This chain connects TRBV7-8 to TRBJ2-1, with TRBD1 identical over 9 bases. V dropped 5 bases and J dropped 6; count of bases not matched to a gene: 5. The CDR3 has 14 residues. The germline CDR1 and CDR2 sequences are SGHVS and FQNEAQ. In nucleotides, the CDR3 is TGTGCCAGCAGCGCCAGGGACAGGGCCAATGAGCAGTTCTTC. Translated, it gives CASSARDRANEQFF.

The J gene is TRBJ2-5, the V gene TRBV5-1, with 10 bases matching TRBD2. CDR3 length: 18 amino acids. CDR1 is SGHRS and CDR2 is YFSETQ in the germline V gene. Trimming cost V 4 bases and J 2 bases; bases outside gene matches: 14. For the CDR3, the DNA is TGCGCCAGCAGCCTGAGGGCTAGCGGGGGTAGCGTACAAGAGACCCAGTACTTC. Protein: CASSLRASGGSVQETQYF.

The rearrangement links TRBV3-1 to TRBJ1-1, with D maybe TRBD1 (6 bases). CDR1 and CDR2 (germline): LGHDT, YNNKEL (reference sequence). Between the trimmed V and J ends, which lost 1 base and 5 bases, there was a span of 14 bases. The CDR3 is 15 amino acids. The CDR3 DNA follows: TGTGCCAGCAGCCAAGCAGGGGCAGGGAATACTGAAGCTTTCTTT. This codes for CASSQAGAGNTEAFF.

V is TRBV27 and J is TRBJ2-3; D may be TRBD2 (7 bases). Germline lookup yields CDR1 MNHEY and CDR2 SMNVEV (reference sequence). The V gene lost 7 bases and the J gene lost 7 bases, with 18 bases spanning the gap. The CDR3 consists of 14 residues. The chain's CDR3 is CASISSAGANTQYF. In nucleotides, the CDR3 is TGTGCCAGCATTTCAAGTGCGGGGGCTAATACGCAGTATTTT.

In this sample, this clonotype turned up a few times. The CDR3 spells CASSYSRTSSYNEQFF. In DNA, the CDR3 is TGTGCCAGCAGTTACTCGCGGACTAGTTCCTACAATGAGCAGTTCTTC. The genes are TRBV6-5 and TRBJ2-1; TRBD2 agrees at 7 bases. The CDR3 is 16 residues long. V shed 0 bases and J 1 base; nucleotides not matched to a gene: 3. The germline gives CDR1 MNHEY, CDR2 SVGAGI.

The CDR3 coding sequence is TGTGCCAGCAGTCGGATCCAGACAGCAAACTATGGCTACACCTTC. Amino acids: CASSRIQTANYGYTF. The V gene is TRBV7-9, the J gene TRBJ1-2; possible D gene TRBD1, 5 bases. The CDR3 has 15 residues. CDR1 is SEHNR and CDR2 is FQNEAQ in the germline V gene (reference sequence). Deletions cut 6 bases from V and 2 bases from J, with 16 bases between. Full variable domain (missing parts from reference TRBV7-9 and TRBJ1-2): DTGVSQNPRHKITKRGQNVTFRCDPISEHNRLYWYRQTLGQGPEFLTYFQNEAQLEKSRLLSDRFSAERPKGSFSTLEIQRTEQGDSAMYLCASSRIQTANYGYTFGSGTRLTVV.

The chain combines TRBV5-1 with TRBJ2-5; 7 bases are shared with TRBD2. The CDR3 is 14 residues long. Trimming removed 5 bases from V and 4 bases from J; junction bases left unmatched: 8. Germline loops: CDR1 SGHRS, CDR2 YFSETQ. CDR3 sequence: CASRRTSERETQYF. CDR3 DNA sequence: TGCGCCAGCAGGAGAACTAGCGAGCGAGAGACCCAGTACTTC.

This chain uses TRBV20-1 with TRBJ2-5; 10 nucleotides align to TRBD2. The V gene end was trimmed by 1 base and the J gene end by 0 bases; junction bases not matched to a gene: 8. The CDR3 runs to 17 residues. Per germline, CDR1 DFQATT and CDR2 SNEGSKA (reference sequence). For the CDR3, the DNA is TGCAGTGCTAGAGCTAGCGGGGGAAACGACTACCAAGAGACCCAGTACTTC. Its translation: CSARASGGNDYQETQYF.